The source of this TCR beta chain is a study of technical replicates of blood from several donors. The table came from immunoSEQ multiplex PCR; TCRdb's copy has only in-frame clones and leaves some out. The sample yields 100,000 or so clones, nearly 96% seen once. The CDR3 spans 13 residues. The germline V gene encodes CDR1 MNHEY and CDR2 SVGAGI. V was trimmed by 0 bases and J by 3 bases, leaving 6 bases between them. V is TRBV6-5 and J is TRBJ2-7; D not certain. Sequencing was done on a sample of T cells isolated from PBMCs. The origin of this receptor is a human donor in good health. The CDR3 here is CASSYSAHYEQYF. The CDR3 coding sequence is TGTGCCAGCAGTTACTCGGCCCACTACGAGCAGTACTTC.